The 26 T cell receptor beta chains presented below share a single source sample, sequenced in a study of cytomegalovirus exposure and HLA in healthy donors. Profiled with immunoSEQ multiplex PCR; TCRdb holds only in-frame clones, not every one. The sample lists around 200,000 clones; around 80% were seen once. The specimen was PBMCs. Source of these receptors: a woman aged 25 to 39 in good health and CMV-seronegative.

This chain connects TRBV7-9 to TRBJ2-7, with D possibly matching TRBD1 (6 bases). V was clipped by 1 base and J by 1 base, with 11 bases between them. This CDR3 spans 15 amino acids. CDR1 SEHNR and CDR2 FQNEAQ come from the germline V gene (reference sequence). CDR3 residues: CASSLDYGQSYEQYF. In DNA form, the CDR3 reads TGTGCCAGCAGCTTAGATTATGGACAGTCCTACGAGCAGTACTTC.

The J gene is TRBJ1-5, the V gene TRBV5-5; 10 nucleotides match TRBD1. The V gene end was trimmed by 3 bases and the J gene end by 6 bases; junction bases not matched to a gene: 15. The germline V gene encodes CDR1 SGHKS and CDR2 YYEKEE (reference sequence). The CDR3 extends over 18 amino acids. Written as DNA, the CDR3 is TGTGCCAGCAGCTACCAGACAGGGGGCGCTGATTTCGGTCAGCCCCAGCATTTT. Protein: CASSYQTGGADFGQPQHF.

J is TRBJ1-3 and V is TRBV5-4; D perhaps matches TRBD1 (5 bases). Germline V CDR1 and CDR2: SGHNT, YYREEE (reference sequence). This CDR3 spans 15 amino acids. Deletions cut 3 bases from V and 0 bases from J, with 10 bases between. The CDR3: CASSWGGVSGNTIYF. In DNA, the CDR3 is TGTGCCAGCAGCTGGGGGGGAGTCTCTGGAAACACCATATATTTT.

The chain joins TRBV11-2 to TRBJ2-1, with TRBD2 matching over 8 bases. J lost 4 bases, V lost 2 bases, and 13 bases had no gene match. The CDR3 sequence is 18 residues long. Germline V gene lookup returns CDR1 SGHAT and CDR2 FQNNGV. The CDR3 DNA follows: TGTGCCAGCAGCTTATATATAGAAGCGGGGGCGAAATACAATGAGCAGTTCTTC. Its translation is CASSLYIEAGAKYNEQFF. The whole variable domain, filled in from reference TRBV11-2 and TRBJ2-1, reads EAGVAQSPRYKIIEKRQSVAFWCNPISGHATLYWYQQILGQGPKLLIQFQNNGVVDDSQLPKDRFSAERLKGVDSTLKIQPAKLEDSAVYLCASSLYIEAGAKYNEQFFGPGTRLTVL.

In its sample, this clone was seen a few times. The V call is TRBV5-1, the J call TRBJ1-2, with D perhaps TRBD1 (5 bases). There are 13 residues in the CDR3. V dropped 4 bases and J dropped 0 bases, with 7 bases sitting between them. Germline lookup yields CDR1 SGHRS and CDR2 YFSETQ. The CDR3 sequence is CASSKDTNYGYTF. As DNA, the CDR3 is TGCGCCAGCAGCAAGGACACTAACTATGGCTACACCTTC.

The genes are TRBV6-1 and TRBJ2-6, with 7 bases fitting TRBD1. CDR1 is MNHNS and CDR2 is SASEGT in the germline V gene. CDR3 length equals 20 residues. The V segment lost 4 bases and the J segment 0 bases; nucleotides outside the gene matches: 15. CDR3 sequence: CASSVPTGPPFRSGANVLTF. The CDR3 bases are TGTGCCAGCAGTGTTCCGACAGGGCCCCCCTTCCGCTCTGGGGCCAACGTCCTGACTTTC.

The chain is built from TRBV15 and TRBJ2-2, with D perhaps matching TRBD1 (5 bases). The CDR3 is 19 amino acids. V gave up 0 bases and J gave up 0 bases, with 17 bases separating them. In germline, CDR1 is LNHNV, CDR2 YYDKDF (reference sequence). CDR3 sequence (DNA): TGTGCCACCAGCAGAGATGGTACTGGTAGGGGTGCGAACACCGGGGAGCTGTTTTTT. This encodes CATSRDGTGRGANTGELFF.

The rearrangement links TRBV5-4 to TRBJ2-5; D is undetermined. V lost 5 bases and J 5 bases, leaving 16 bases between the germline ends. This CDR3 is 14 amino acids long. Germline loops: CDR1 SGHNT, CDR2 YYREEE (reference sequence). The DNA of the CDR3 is TGTGCCAGCAGTCTTAGACGTTCCGGGGAGACCCAGTACTTC. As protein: CASSLRRSGETQYF.

In DNA, the CDR3 is TGTGCCAGCAGCCCCGGACAGGGGGCGCGTGGCTACACCTTC. Residues: CASSPGQGARGYTF. The chain links TRBV5-5 to TRBJ1-2; 11 bases line up with TRBD1. CDR1 is SGHKS and CDR2 is YYEKEE in the germline V gene (reference sequence). The CDR3 runs 14 residues. The J segment lost 7 bases and the V segment lost 4 bases, leaving 6 bases of the junction unmatched.

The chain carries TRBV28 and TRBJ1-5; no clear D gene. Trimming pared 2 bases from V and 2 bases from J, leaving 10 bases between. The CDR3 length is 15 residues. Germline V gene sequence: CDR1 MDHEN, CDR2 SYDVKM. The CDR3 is CASSLPLRRNQPQHF. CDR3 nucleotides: TGTGCCAGCAGTTTACCGTTGCGCCGCAATCAGCCCCAGCATTTT.

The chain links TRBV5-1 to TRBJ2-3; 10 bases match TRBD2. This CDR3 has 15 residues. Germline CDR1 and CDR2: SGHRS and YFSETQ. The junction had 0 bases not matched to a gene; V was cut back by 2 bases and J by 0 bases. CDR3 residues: CASSLLAGSTDTQYF. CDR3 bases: TGCGCCAGCAGCTTACTAGCGGGAAGCACAGATACGCAGTATTTT.

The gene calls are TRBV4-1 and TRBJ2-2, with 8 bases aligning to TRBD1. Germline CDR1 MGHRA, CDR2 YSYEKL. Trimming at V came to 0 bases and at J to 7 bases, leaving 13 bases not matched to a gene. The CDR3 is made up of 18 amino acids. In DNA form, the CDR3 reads TGCGCCAGCAGCCAAGATTCTGTGGACAGGACAGGGTTCGGGGAGCTGTTTTTT. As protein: CASSQDSVDRTGFGELFF.

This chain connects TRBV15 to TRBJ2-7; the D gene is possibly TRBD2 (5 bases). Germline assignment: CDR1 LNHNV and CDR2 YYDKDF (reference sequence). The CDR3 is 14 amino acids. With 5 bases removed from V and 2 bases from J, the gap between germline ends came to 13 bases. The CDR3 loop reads CATSQQGSTYEQYF. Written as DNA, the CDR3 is TGTGCCACCAGCCAACAAGGGAGTACCTACGAGCAGTACTTC. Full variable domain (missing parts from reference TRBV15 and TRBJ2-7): DAMVIQNPRYQVTQFGKPVTLSCSQTLNHNVMYWYQQKSSQAPKLLFHYYDKDFNNEADTPDNFQSRRPNTSFCFLDIRSPGLGDTAMYLCATSQQGSTYEQYFGPGTRLTVT.

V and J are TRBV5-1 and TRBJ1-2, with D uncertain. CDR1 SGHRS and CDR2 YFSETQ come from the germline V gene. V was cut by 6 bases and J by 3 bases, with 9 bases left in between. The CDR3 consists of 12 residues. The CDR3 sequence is CASTGGDYGYTF. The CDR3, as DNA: TGCGCCAGCACGGGAGGAGACTATGGCTACACCTTC.

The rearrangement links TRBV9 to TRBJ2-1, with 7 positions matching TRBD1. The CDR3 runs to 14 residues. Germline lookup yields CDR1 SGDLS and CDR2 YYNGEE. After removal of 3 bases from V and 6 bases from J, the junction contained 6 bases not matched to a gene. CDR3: CASSASTGLNEQFF. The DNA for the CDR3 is TGTGCCAGCAGCGCATCGACAGGGCTCAATGAGCAGTTCTTC.

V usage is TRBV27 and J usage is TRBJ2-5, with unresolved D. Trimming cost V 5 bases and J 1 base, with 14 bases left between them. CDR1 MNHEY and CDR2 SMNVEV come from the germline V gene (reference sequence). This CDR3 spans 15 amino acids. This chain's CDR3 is CASSPYQYSQETQYF. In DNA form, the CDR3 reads TGTGCCAGCAGTCCCTATCAATACTCCCAAGAGACCCAGTACTTC.

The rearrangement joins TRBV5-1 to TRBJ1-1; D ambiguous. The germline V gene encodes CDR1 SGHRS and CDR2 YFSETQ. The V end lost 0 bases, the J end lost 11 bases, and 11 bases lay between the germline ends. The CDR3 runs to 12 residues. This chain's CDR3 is CASSLAGLTAFF. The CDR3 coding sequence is TGCGCCAGCAGCTTGGCGGGGTTAACTGCTTTCTTT.

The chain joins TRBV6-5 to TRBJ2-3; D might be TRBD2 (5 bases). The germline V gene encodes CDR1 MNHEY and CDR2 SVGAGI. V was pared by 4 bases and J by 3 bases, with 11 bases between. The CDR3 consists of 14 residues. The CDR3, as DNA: TGTGCCAGCAGTTCCGAGGGTGGTACAGATACGCAGTATTTT. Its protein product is CASSSEGGTDTQYF.

CDR3 DNA sequence: TGCGCCAGCAGTCCTGGGACAGGGAATGGCTACACCTTC. Its protein product is CASSPGTGNGYTF. The chain recombines TRBV5-1 with TRBJ1-2, with TRBD1 matching 9 bases. The V segment lost 5 bases and the J segment 6 bases; nucleotides outside the gene matches: 5. Germline CDR1 and CDR2: SGHRS and YFSETQ. This CDR3 is 13 amino acids long. Filled out from reference TRBV5-1 and TRBJ1-2, the complete variable domain reads KAGVTQTPRYLIKTRGQQVTLSCSPISGHRSVSWYQQTPGQGLQFLFEYFSETQRNKGNFPGRFSGRQFSNSRSEMNVSTLELGDSALYLCASSPGTGNGYTFGSGTRLTVV.

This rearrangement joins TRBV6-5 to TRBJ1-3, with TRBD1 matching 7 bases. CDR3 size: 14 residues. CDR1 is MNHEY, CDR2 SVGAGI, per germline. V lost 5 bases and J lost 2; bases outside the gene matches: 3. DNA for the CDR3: TGTGCCAGCAGTACTGGGACAGCTGGAAACACCATATATTTT. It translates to CASSTGTAGNTIYF.

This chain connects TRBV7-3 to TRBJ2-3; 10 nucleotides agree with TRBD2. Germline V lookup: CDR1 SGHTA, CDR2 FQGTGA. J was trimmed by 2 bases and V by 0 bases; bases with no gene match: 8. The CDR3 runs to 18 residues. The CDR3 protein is CASSLTASGGIYTDTQYF. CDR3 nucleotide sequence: TGTGCCAGCAGCTTAACGGCTAGCGGGGGAATTTACACAGATACGCAGTATTTT.

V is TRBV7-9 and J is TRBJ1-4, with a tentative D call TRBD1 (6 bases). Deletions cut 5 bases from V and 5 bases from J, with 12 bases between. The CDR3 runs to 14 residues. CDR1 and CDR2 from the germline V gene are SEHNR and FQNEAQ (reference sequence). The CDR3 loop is CASSKRTGNEKLFF. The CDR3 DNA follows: TGTGCCAGCAGCAAAAGAACAGGGAATGAAAAACTGTTTTTT.

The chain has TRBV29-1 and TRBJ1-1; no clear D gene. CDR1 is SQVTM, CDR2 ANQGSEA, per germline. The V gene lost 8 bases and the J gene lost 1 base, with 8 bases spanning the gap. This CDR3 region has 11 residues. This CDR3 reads CSTRQNTEAFF. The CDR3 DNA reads TGCAGCACCCGACAGAACACTGAAGCTTTCTTT.

CDR3 amino acids: CAWVQGAGGNTIYF. For the CDR3, the DNA is TGTGCCTGGGTACAGGGGGCAGGAGGAAACACCATATATTTT. The rearrangement joins TRBV30 to TRBJ1-3; 9 nucleotides match TRBD1. The ends lost 5 bases at V and 4 bases at J; junction bases unmatched: 6. CDR3 length: 14 amino acids. Germline values: CDR1 GTSNPN, CDR2 SVGIG (reference sequence).

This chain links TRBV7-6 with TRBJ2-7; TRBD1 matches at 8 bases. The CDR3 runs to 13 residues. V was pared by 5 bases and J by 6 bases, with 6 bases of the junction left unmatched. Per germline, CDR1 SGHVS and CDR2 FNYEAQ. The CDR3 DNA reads TGTGCCAGCAGCCTTCACGACAGGGGCGAGCAGTACTTC. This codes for CASSLHDRGEQYF.

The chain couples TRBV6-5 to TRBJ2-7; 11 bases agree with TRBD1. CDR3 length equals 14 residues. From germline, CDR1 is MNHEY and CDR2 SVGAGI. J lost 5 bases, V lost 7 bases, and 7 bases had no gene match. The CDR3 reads CASNDGQGAHEQYF. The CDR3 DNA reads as TGTGCCAGCAATGATGGACAGGGGGCTCACGAGCAGTACTTC.